This T cell receptor beta chain was documented in a study of T-cell reconstitution after alpha-beta-depleted transplantation in children. The length of the CDR3 is 14 residues. V shed 5 bases and J 3 bases; nucleotides not matched to a gene: 8. CDR1 is DFQATT and CDR2 is SNEGSKA in the germline V gene (reference sequence). Construction of the TCRbeta library involved unique molecular identifiers. TCRdb re-derived calls from the PCR reads in MiXCR, one entry per CDR3 protein. The table lists just over 350,000 distinct CDR3 sequences, more than 10% of them singletons, with around 4.5% in the top ten. This clonotype was seen many times.

The sample in question was PBMCs, obtained from the stem cell graft. The origin of this receptor is a human donor who donated a stem cell graft to a child with Fanconi anemia. V and J are TRBV20-1 and TRBJ2-3; 7 bases line up with TRBD1. The CDR3 spells CSASDRVKTDTQYF. DNA of the CDR3: TGCAGTGCTTCAGACAGGGTGAAGACAGATACGCAGTATTTT.